This T cell receptor beta chain was observed in a study of cytomegalovirus exposure and HLA in healthy donors. About the research overall: Around 76% of more than 300 genotyped donors fell in the Caucasian-associated ancestry cluster. Study outcomes and limitations: Upon later analysis, TCR association rates were observed to vary by HLA locus, being highest for DRB1 and lowest for HLA-C. The authors listed about 170 TCR beta chains as cytomegalovirus-associated. Per published reports, the classifier diagnosed cytomegalovirus status with high specificity and sensitivity.

Germline V gene data show CDR1 as SGDLS and CDR2 as YYNGEE. The ends were cut back, 4 bases at V and 6 bases at J, with 13 bases in the middle. The CDR3 loop spans 14 amino acids. The PCR ran on 60 Vbeta and 13 Jbeta primers. Only in-frame clones appear in the TCRdb table, and some are missing; sequencing was by immunoSEQ multiplex PCR. The sample contains roughly 100,000 clones, approximately 69% of which appear only once. As concerns this clone: Its target is not known.

The sample consisted of PBMCs. This TCR was recovered from a man aged 25 to 45 in good health and CMV-seronegative. V gene TRBV9 combines with J gene TRBJ2-2; tentative D call: TRBD1 (5 bases). The DNA of the CDR3 is TGTGCCAGCAGCACCCGAACAGGTTCCGGGGAGCTGTTTTTT. Encoded protein: CASSTRTGSGELFF.